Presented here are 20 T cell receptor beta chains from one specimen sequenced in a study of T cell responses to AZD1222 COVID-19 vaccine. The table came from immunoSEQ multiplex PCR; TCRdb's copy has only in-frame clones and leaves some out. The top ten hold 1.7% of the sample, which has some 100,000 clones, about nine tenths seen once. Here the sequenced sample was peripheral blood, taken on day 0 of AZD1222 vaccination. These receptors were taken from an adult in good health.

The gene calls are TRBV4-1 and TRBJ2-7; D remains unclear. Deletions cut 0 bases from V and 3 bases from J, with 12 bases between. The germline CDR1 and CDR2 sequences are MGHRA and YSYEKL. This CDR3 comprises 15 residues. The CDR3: CASSQERVGNYEQYF. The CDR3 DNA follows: TGCGCCAGCAGCCAAGAACGTGTGGGAAACTACGAGCAGTACTTC.

The chain's CDR3 is CAISDPRRTANQETQYF. In DNA, the CDR3 is TGTGCCATCAGTGACCCGCGGAGGACAGCGAACCAAGAGACCCAGTACTTC. The chain is built from TRBV10-3 and TRBJ2-5, with D maybe TRBD1 (6 bases). Germline V gene sequence: CDR1 ENHRY, CDR2 SYGVKD. Trimming stripped 3 bases from V and 0 bases from J, with 17 bases between. The CDR3 length is 17 residues.

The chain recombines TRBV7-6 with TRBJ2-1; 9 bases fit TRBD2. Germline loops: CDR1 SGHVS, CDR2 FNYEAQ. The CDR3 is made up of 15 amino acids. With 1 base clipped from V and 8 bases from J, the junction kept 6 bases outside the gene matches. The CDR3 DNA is TGTGCCAGCAGCTTAGTAGCGGGAGCTAGGGATGAGCAGTTCTTC. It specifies CASSLVAGARDEQFF.

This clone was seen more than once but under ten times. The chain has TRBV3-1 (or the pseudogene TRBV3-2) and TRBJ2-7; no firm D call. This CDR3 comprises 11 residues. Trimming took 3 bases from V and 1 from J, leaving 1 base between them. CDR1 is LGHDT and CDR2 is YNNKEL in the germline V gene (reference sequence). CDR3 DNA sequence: TGTGCCAGCAGCCATTCCTACGAGCAGTACTTC. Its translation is CASSHSYEQYF.

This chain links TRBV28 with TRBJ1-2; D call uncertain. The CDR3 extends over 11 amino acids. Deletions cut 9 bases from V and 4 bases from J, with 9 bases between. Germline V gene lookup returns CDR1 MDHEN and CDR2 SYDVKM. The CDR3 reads CASKESYGYTF. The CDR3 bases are TGTGCCAGTAAAGAGTCCTATGGCTACACCTTC.

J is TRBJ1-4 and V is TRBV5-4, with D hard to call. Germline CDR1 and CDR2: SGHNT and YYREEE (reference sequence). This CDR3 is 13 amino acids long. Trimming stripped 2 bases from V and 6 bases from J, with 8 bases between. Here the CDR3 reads CASSLTLDEKLFF. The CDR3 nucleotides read TGTGCCAGCAGCTTAACGTTGGATGAAAAACTGTTTTTT.

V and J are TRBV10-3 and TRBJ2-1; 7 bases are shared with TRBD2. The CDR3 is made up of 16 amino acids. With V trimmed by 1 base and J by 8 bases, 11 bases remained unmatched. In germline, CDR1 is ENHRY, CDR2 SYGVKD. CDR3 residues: CAISEFTGTTYHEQFF. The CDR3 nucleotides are TGTGCCATCAGTGAGTTCACCGGGACTACTTACCATGAGCAGTTCTTC.

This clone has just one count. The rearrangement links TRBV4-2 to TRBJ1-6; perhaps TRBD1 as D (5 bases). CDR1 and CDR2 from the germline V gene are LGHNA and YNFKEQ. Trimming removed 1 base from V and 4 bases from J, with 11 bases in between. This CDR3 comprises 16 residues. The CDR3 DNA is TGTGCCAGCAGCCAAGGGGGAGGGGTTTATAATTCACCCCTCCACTTT. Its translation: CASSQGGGVYNSPLHF.

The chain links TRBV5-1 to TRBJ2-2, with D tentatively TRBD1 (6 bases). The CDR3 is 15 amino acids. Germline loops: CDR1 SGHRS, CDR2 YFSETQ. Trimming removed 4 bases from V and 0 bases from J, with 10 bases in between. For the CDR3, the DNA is TGCGCCAGCAGCGGTACAGGGACGAACACCGGGGAGCTGTTTTTT. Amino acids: CASSGTGTNTGELFF.

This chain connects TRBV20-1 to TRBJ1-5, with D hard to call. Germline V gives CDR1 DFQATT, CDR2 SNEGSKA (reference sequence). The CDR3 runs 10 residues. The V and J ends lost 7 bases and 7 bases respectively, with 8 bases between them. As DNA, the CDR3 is TGCAGTGTAGGGTTGCAGCCCCAGCATTTT. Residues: CSVGLQPQHF.

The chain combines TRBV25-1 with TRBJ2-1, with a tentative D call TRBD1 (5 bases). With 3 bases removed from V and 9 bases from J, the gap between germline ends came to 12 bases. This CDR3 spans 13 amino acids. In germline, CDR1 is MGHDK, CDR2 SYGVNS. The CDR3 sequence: CASSDRVSGEQFF. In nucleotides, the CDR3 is TGTGCCAGCAGTGACAGGGTATCGGGTGAGCAGTTCTTC.

The CDR3 region has the DNA TGCAGCTCCACTAGCGGGAGTTACGAGCAGTACTTC. It codes for CSSTSGSYEQYF. The V gene is TRBV29-1, the J gene TRBJ2-7; TRBD2 matches at 11 bases. CDR3 length equals 12 residues. The germline V gene has CDR1 SQVTM and CDR2 ANQGSEA. J lost 4 bases, V lost 8 bases, and 4 bases had no gene match.

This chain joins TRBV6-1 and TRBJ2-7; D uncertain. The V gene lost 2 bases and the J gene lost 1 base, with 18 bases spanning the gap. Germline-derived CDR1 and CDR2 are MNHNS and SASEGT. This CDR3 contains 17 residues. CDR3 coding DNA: TGTGCCAGCAGTGAAATAGGGTGGGTAGAGGTTTCCTACGAGCAGTACTTC. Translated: CASSEIGWVEVSYEQYF.

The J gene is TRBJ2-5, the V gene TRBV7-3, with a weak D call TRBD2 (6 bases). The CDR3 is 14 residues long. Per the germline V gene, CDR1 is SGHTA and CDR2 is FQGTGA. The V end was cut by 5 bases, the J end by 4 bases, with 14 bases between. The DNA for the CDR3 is TGTGCCAGCAGCCCCTATGGGACTGGAGAGACCCAGTACTTC. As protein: CASSPYGTGETQYF.

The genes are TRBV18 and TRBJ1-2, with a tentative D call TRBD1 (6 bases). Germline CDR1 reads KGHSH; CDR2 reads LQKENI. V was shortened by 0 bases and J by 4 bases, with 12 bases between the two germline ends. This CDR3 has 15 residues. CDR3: CASSPPGGWTYGYTF. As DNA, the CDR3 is TGTGCCAGCTCACCACCCGGGGGCTGGACCTATGGCTACACCTTC.

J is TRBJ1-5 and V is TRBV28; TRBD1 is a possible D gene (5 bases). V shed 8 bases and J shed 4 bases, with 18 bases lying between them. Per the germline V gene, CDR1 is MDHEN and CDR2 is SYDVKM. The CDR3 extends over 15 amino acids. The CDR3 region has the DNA TGTGCCAGCTCTCTTGAGAGGGGACCAAATCAGCCCCAGCATTTT. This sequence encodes CASSLERGPNQPQHF.

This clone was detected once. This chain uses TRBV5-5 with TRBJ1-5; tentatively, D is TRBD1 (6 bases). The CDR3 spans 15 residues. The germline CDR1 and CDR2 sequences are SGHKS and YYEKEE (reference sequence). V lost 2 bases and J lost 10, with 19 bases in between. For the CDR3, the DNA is TGTGCCAGCAGCTTTAGTAGAGGACAGTCATTCCCCCAGCATTTT. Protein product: CASSFSRGQSFPQHF.

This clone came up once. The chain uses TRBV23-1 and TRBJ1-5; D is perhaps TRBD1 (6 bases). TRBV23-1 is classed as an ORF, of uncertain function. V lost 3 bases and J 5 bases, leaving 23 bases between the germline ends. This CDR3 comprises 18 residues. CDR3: CASSHSGVSPNLYQPQHF. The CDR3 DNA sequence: TGCGCCAGCAGTCACTCAGGGGTCTCCCCAAACCTCTATCAGCCCCAGCATTTT.

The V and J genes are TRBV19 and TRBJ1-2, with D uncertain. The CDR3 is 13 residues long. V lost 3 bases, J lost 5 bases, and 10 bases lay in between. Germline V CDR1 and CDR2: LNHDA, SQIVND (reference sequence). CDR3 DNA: TGTGCCAGTAGTATGGGCCTCTATTATGGCTACACCTTC. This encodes CASSMGLYYGYTF.

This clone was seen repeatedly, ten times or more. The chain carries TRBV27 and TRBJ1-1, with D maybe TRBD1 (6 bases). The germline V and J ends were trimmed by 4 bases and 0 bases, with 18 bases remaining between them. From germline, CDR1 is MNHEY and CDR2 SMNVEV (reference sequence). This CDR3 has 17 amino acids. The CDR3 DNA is TGTGCCAGCAGTTCTCCGTTTGGGGGACACCTGAACACTGAAGCTTTCTTT. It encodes CASSSPFGGHLNTEAFF.